This T cell receptor beta chain was identified during a study of CXCR3-negative and CXCR3-positive naive CD8 T cells. Study summary: Per-library TRB read counts averaged about 1.5 +/- 0.3 million, adding up to about 130 million in total. General study points: The majority of assays used fresh PBMCs, and CXCR3 expression partially decreased after cryopreservation. In both naive subsets diversity was comparably high, whereas memory CD8+ cells showed much lower diversity. Memory cells differed in TRBV-TRBJ usage, but naive CXCR3-negative and CXCR3-positive cells had similar usage.

Turning to this clonotype: Its antigen is unidentified.

CDR1 and CDR2 from the germline V gene are SGHVS and FQNEAQ. This CDR3 region has 18 residues. The libraries of TRB cDNA were constructed through 5' RACE using UMI labels. TCRdb derives one entry per CDR3 protein from the 5' RACE reads, leaving out DNA. The sample totals approximately 47,000 distinct CDR3 sequences. The sequencing sample was made of naive CXCR3- CD8+ T cells from blood. Indicated subset: CD45RO-CCR7+CD27+CD95- naive CD8+ T cells lacking CXCR3 (TNR3-). The rearrangement joins TRBV7-8 to TRBJ2-2; TCRdb picks TRBD1, but there is no DNA to check that call. This clonotype was obtained from a human donor in good health. Some clones in this sample may be carry-over from other donors' samples. The CDR3 here is CASSPIVGRDGNTGELFF.